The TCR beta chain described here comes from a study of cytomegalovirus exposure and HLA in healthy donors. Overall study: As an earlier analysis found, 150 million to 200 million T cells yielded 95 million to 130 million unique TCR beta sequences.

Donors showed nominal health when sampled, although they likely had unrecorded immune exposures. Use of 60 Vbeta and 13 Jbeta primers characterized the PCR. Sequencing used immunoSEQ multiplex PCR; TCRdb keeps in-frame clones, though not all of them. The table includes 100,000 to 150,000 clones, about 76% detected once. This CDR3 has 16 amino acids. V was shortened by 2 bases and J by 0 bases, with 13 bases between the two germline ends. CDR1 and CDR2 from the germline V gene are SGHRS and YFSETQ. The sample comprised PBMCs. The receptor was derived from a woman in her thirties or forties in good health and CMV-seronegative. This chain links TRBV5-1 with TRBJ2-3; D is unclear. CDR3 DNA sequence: TGCGCCAGCAGCTTAGGCGGAAGCTCTAGCACAGATACGCAGTATTTT. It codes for CASSLGGSSSTDTQYF.